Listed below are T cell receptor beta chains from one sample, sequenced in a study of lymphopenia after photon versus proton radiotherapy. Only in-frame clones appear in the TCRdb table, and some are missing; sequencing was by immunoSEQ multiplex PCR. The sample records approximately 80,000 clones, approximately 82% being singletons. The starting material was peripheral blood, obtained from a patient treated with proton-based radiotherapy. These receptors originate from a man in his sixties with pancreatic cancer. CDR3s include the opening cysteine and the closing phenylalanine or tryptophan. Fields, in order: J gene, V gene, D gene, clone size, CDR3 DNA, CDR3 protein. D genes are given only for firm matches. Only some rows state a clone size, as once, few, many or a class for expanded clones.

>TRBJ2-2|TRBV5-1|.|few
TGCGCCAGTGGGGGGCAGCTAACCGGGGAGCTGTTTTTT
CASGGQLTGELFF
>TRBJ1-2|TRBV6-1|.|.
TGTGCCAGCAGCACTAACTATGGCTACACCTTC
CASSTNYGYTF
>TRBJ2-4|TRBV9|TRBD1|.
TGTGCCAGCAGTGCAGATGGACAGGGAGTACAAAACATTCAGTACTTC
CASSADGQGVQNIQYF
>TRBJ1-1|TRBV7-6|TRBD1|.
TGTGCCAGAAAGACCGACAGGGGGCGGAGGACGGGCACTGAAGCTTTCTTT
CARKTDRGRRTGTEAFF
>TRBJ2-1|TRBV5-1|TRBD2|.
TGCGCCAGCAGCCTCCTCGGGCTAGCGGGAGGGCCTGGTGAGCAGTTCTTC
CASSLLGLAGGPGEQFF
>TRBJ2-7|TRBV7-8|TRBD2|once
TGTGCCAGCAGCTTAGTGACTAGCGGGATCTACGAGCAGTACTTC
CASSLVTSGIYEQYF
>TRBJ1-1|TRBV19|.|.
TGTGCCAGTAGTATGTGTATTTTT
CASSMCIF
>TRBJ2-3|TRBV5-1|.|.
TGCGCCAGCAGCTTGGAGAGGGTTACAGATACGCAGTATTTT
CASSLERVTDTQYF
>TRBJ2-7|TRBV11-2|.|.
TGTGCCAGCAGCGAAGCCGGACCCAGTTACGAGCAGTACTTC
CASSEAGPSYEQYF
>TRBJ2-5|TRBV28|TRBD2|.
TGTGCCAGCAGTCCGGGGGTAGCGGGAGGTCCCCAAGAGACCCAGTACTTC
CASSPGVAGGPQETQYF
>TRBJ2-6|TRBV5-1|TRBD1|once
TGCGCCAGCAGCTGGGGACAGGTGATGTCTGGGGCCAACGTCCTGACTTTC
CASSWGQVMSGANVLTF